This TCR beta chain comes out of a study of metastatic and nonmetastatic thyroid tumors (dated by TCRdb to about 2020). About the investigation overall: The researchers compared repertoires between peripheral blood samples and tumor or nodule tissue samples from patients with malignant or benign thyroid disease.

The CDR3 runs 13 amino acids, cysteine and phenylalanine included. The sequence is cut down to CDR3 DNA, 39 bases in frame from base 1. CDR1 and CDR2 (MNHNS, SASEGT) derive from the germline V gene. The trim is 6 bases for V and 2 bases for J, with a gap of 10 bases between the germline ends. The library was made by PCR. The sample was run on an Illumina HiSeq 4000. High-throughput sequencing was used to profile the CDR3 region of the TCR beta-chain in every patient. The authors' pipeline ran thus. CDR3 differences across clinicopathological groups were used to build a classifier for discriminating distant-metastatic papillary thyroid cancer patients. The Shannon index was used to assess repertoire diversity, and the Morisita-Horn index was used to assess tumor-blood repertoire similarity. TCRdb took the public reads, trimmed them with fastp at Q25, ran MiXCR for clone calling and kept in-frame beta chains. These V and J calls are TCRdb output, not the study's own analysis. Across this sample there are about 32,000 clones, with 15% to 20% seen only once. The top ten constitute more than 6.5% of the sample.

General conclusions and limits of the study: TCR beta diversity was reported as significantly higher in malignant tumors than in benign nodules, in both blood and tumor samples.

In this sample, this clone turned up many times. Its specific antigen is unknown. One base away there is no much larger clone; base qualities are not given. None of the patients had been given any treatment before thyroid surgery. Using T-cell receptor beta sequencing, the researchers looked back retrospectively at clinical samples from patients, gathered between the early 2010s and the late 2010s. This clonotype originated in a female donor with papillary thyroid cancer or a benign thyroid nodule (not recorded which). Some clones in this sample may be carry-over from other donors' samples. The sequence joins TRBV6-1 to TRBJ2-5; the D gene assignment is ambiguous. Source material: blood. The sequence in DNA is TGTGCCAGCAGCGACTGGGGACAAGAGACCCAGTACTTC. It translates to CASSDWGQETQYF.